This T cell receptor beta chain was documented in a study of graft-versus-host responses after intestinal transplantation. Study-wide results and caveats: GvH clones appeared in recipient marrow, some first in ileum or blood.

From germline, CDR1 is MDHEN and CDR2 SYDVKM. The CDR3 is 19 residues long. The junction had 15 bases not matched to a gene; V was cut back by 1 base and J by 5 bases. In this sample, this clone turned up once. Irradiated stimulators labeled with violet dye, some 200,000 in number, were plated with some 200,000 CFSE-labeled responders. TCRdb keeps only in-frame clones here, not all; method: immunoSEQ multiplex PCR. The sample has about 10,000 clones, about 35% seen once. This clonotype was obtained from a human patient who received an intestinal transplant. The sample consisted of alloreactive CD8+ T cells from a mixed lymphocyte reaction culture, taken before intestinal transplant. Subset: CFSE-low proliferating T cells sorted from roughly 6-day pre-transplant mixed lymphocyte reaction (GvH or HvG direction). This sequence joins TRBV28 and TRBJ2-2; 8 bases are a match to TRBD2. CDR3 sequence reads: CASSLSGTSLRGPTGELFF. Here the CDR3 DNA reads TGTGCCAGCAGTTTATCTGGGACTAGTCTGCGGGGGCCAACCGGGGAGCTGTTTTTT.